The rows below give T cell receptor beta chains drawn from one sample of a study of regulatory T cells in long-lasting Graves disease. TCRdb called the multiplex PCR reads again in MiXCR, with one record for every CDR3 protein. The table records 600,000 to 800,000 distinct CDR3 sequences, 30% of them present only once. Here the sequenced sample was peripheral blood mononuclear cells (PBMCs), taken when the disease was refractory, from a patient treated with antithyroid drugs. The source of these receptors is a female donor with Graves disease. The CDR3 runs from the conserved cysteine through the conserved F or W.

v_call: TRBV28
j_call: TRBJ1-2
cdr3_aa: CASSLYEGEGGYTF

v_call: TRBV19
j_call: TRBJ1-5
cdr3_aa: CASSMRGGGNQPQHF

v_call: TRBV27
j_call: TRBJ2-7
cdr3_aa: CASSNPGTVYEQYF

v_call: TRBV30
j_call: TRBJ1-3
cdr3_aa: CAWNLGTAGNTIYF

v_call: TRBV7-2
j_call: TRBJ2-1
cdr3_aa: CASSSLYNEQFF

v_call: TRBV28
j_call: TRBJ1-2
cdr3_aa: CASIQTSIFNYGYTF

v_call: TRBV28
j_call: TRBJ1-2
cdr3_aa: CASSFPRQGGLDSYGYTF

v_call: TRBV12-3/TRBV12-4
j_call: TRBJ2-7
cdr3_aa: CASSFGAGGPYEQYF

v_call: TRBV19
j_call: TRBJ2-5
cdr3_aa: CASRAAGETQYF

v_call: TRBV12-3/TRBV12-4
j_call: TRBJ1-5
cdr3_aa: CASSLDGESNQPQHF

v_call: TRBV27
j_call: TRBJ2-7
cdr3_aa: CASSTGTSGKCEQYF

v_call: TRBV3-1
j_call: TRBJ1-4
cdr3_aa: CASRDSGGFEKLFF

v_call: TRBV29-1
j_call: TRBJ1-1
cdr3_aa: CSFEEGPTEAFF

v_call: TRBV29-1
j_call: TRBJ2-7
cdr3_aa: CSVTLGLAVAYEQYF

v_call: TRBV6-2/TRBV6-3
j_call: TRBJ2-5
cdr3_aa: CASSYIRARSGETQYF

v_call: TRBV7-9
j_call: TRBJ1-1
cdr3_aa: CASSFIVGGLGTEAFF

v_call: TRBV6-2/TRBV6-3
j_call: TRBJ2-5
cdr3_aa: CASIFEGLETQYF

v_call: TRBV20-1
j_call: TRBJ1-1
cdr3_aa: CSATRQNTEAFF

v_call: TRBV5-5
j_call: TRBJ1-1
cdr3_aa: CASSFQGMNAEAFF

v_call: TRBV10-3
j_call: TRBJ2-7
cdr3_aa: CAIITHRESLGEQYF

v_call: TRBV28
j_call: TRBJ2-7
cdr3_aa: CASSFRNEQYF

v_call: TRBV27
j_call: TRBJ1-1
cdr3_aa: CASSRISNTEASF

v_call: TRBV19
j_call: TRBJ1-1
cdr3_aa: CASSRQGGRMNTEAFF

v_call: TRBV3-1
j_call: TRBJ1-1
cdr3_aa: CASSQDNRGVAEAFF

v_call: TRBV10-3
j_call: TRBJ2-5
cdr3_aa: CAISGDLGRETQYF

v_call: TRBV10-3
j_call: TRBJ1-1
cdr3_aa: CAISVTGENTEAFF

v_call: TRBV12-3/TRBV12-4
j_call: TRBJ1-5
cdr3_aa: CASSQGQGAWDSNQPQHF

v_call: TRBV12-3/TRBV12-4
j_call: -
cdr3_aa: CASSVKYEQFF

v_call: TRBV20-1
j_call: TRBJ1-2
cdr3_aa: CSAIPGHAYGYTF

v_call: TRBV3-1
j_call: TRBJ1-2
cdr3_aa: CASSQDLGALGYTF

v_call: TRBV2
j_call: TRBJ2-5
cdr3_aa: CASSHGGSSQETQYF

v_call: TRBV7-9
j_call: TRBJ2-5
cdr3_aa: CASSETGREETQYF

v_call: TRBV3-1
j_call: TRBJ2-5
cdr3_aa: CASSPPLGKKETQYF

v_call: TRBV6-2/TRBV6-3
j_call: TRBJ1-2
cdr3_aa: CASSYSSDREDYGYTF

v_call: TRBV12-3/TRBV12-4
j_call: TRBJ2-7
cdr3_aa: CASLGGTASYEQYF

v_call: TRBV6-1
j_call: TRBJ1-2
cdr3_aa: CASSIQPGDYGYTF

v_call: TRBV13
j_call: TRBJ2-5
cdr3_aa: CASSLAFDYQETQYF

v_call: TRBV7-2
j_call: TRBJ2-3
cdr3_aa: CASSSISGMGTDTQYF

v_call: TRBV28
j_call: TRBJ1-2
cdr3_aa: CASSLPGAAYGYTF

v_call: TRBV19
j_call: TRBJ1-2
cdr3_aa: CASTYRDRVFGYTF

v_call: TRBV7-6
j_call: TRBJ1-1
cdr3_aa: CASTPEPGRMNTEAFF

v_call: TRBV7-6
j_call: TRBJ2-2
cdr3_aa: CASSFRDTGELFF

v_call: TRBV27
j_call: TRBJ2-1
cdr3_aa: CASSLGVSSYNEQFF

v_call: TRBV20-1
j_call: TRBJ1-1
cdr3_aa: CSASPGGDTEAFF

v_call: TRBV19
j_call: TRBJ1-5
cdr3_aa: CASSMEAQPQHF

v_call: TRBV12-3/TRBV12-4
j_call: TRBJ2-5
cdr3_aa: CASILGKGTETQYF

v_call: TRBV6-4
j_call: TRBJ1-2
cdr3_aa: CASSERRGGYGYTF

v_call: TRBV11-2
j_call: TRBJ1-1
cdr3_aa: CASSPGRRTEAFF

v_call: TRBV5-5
j_call: TRBJ2-6
cdr3_aa: CASRILGAGANVLTF

v_call: TRBV5-6
j_call: TRBJ2-7
cdr3_aa: CASSLPGQVSPEQYF

v_call: TRBV11-2
j_call: TRBJ2-5
cdr3_aa: CASSSGASGSRETQYF